The rows below give T cell receptor beta chains drawn from one sample of a study of naive and memory T cell subsets. TCRdb passed the UMI-ligation and nested PCR reads through MiXCR, listing each CDR3 protein once. The table shows about 90,000 distinct CDR3 sequences, with 11% occurring only once. Source material: naive CD4+ T cells from blood. The receptors stem from a human donor in good health. CDR3s include the opening cysteine and the closing phenylalanine or tryptophan. A D gene is named only where the DNA matches it firmly. Size is omitted from some rows. Given values are once, few, many or a class for expanded clones.

size	D	V	J	DNA	CDR3
-	TRBD1	TRBV29-1	TRBJ2-3	TGCAGCGTTGGACAGGGGCCCACAGATACGCAGTATTTT	CSVGQGPTDTQYF
many	-	TRBV5-1	TRBJ2-4	TGCGCCAGCAGCTTGGGTCCTATTCAGTACTTC	CASSLGPIQYF
many	-	TRBV20-1	TRBJ1-5	TGCAGTGCTAGAGGGAATAGCAATCAGCCCCAGCATTTT	CSARGNSNQPQHF
-	-	TRBV6-2/TRBV6-3	TRBJ2-3	TGTGCCAGCAGTAACGCAGATACGCAGTATTTT	CASSNADTQYF
many	TRBD2	TRBV29-1	TRBJ2-2	TGCAGCGTTGGAGGGACTAGCGGGAGGGCCTCCGGGGAGCTGTTTTTT	CSVGGTSGRASGELFF
few	-	TRBV6-2/TRBV6-3	TRBJ2-7	TGTGCCAGCAGGACCACAGGGTTCCACGAGCAGTACTTC	CASRTTGFHEQYF
few	-	TRBV7-3	TRBJ1-2	TGTGCCAGCAGCTTAGGGGCAGGCGGGAGCTACACCTTC	CASSLGAGGSYTF
few	-	TRBV27	TRBJ1-2	TGTGCCAGCAGTTTAAGGCCCCCACGGGCACTGACCGACTATGGCTACACCTTC	CASSLRPPRALTDYGYTF
many	TRBD1	TRBV7-2	TRBJ2-7	TGTGCCAGCAGCTTATCTCCGGGACAGGGGAACTACTTC	CASSLSPGQGNYF
few	-	TRBV7-2	TRBJ2-1	TGTGCCAGCAGCTTAAATCTGCCGGGGGAGCAGTTCTTC	CASSLNLPGEQFF
many	TRBD1	TRBV28	TRBJ2-5	TGTGCCAGCAGTTCGGCCGGGACAGCACAAGAGACCCAGTACTTC	CASSSAGTAQETQYF
many	TRBD2	TRBV5-5	TRBJ2-3	TGTGCCAGCAGCCAACTAGCGGGGGGGCCGCGCACAGATACGCAGTATTTT	CASSQLAGGPRTDTQYF
-	-	TRBV10-3	TRBJ1-1	TGTGCCATCAGCATGGGACAACAGAACACTGAAGCTTTCTTT	CAISMGQQNTEAFF
few	-	TRBV18	TRBJ2-5	TGTGCCAGCTCAATGGCGCTGGAGACCCAGTACTTC	CASSMALETQYF
-	-	TRBV7-3	TRBJ2-3	TGTGCCAGCAGCAGGGACCGGGGAAGGTCAGATACGCAGTATTTT	CASSRDRGRSDTQYF
-	TRBD2	TRBV11-2	TRBJ2-5	TGTGCCAGCAGTTGGACTAGCGGGGTAGAGACCCAGTACTTC	CASSWTSGVETQYF
few	-	TRBV6-4	TRBJ1-5	TGTGCCAGCAGTGAAAACCGGGACGTCAATAGCAATCAGCCCCAGCATTTT	CASSENRDVNSNQPQHF
-	-	TRBV5-6	TRBJ1-5	TGTGCCAGCAGCTTGGCGGGTCAGCCCCAGCATTTT	CASSLAGQPQHF
few	-	TRBV29-1	TRBJ1-1	TGCAGCGGCCACTCAATTGTCACTGAAGCTTTCTTT	CSGHSIVTEAFF
few	TRBD2	TRBV7-2	TRBJ2-5	TGTGCCAGCAGCTTAAACCTAGCGGGAGGACAAGAGACCCAGTACTTC	CASSLNLAGGQETQYF
-	TRBD2	TRBV7-2	TRBJ2-7	TGTGCCAGCAGTTTTCGCGGGGGGGGATCCTCCTACGAGCAGTACTTC	CASSFRGGGSSYEQYF
-	-	TRBV20-1	TRBJ1-5	TGCAGTGCTAGCCGCGGCAATAGCAATCAGCCCCAGCATTTT	CSASRGNSNQPQHF
few	-	TRBV29-1	TRBJ2-1	TGCAGCGTTGTATTAGGTAGCCAACGGGTTGGGCAGTTCTTC	CSVVLGSQRVGQFF
-	-	TRBV7-9	TRBJ1-1	TGTGCCAGCAGCTTAAAACAGGAGGGCACTGAAGCTTTCTTT	CASSLKQEGTEAFF
few	TRBD1	TRBV6-6	TRBJ1-2	TGTGCCAGCAGACGGGACAGCTCCTATGGCTACACCTTC	CASRRDSSYGYTF
many	-	TRBV11-3	TRBJ2-2	TGTGCCAGCAACAGGGCACGGACCGGGGAGCTGTTTTTT	CASNRARTGELFF
few	-	TRBV5-1	TRBJ2-1	TGCGCCAGCAGCTTGGAGGGGGGAGCTGAGCAGTTCTTC	CASSLEGGAEQFF
-	TRBD1	TRBV19	TRBJ1-2	TGTGCCAGTAGCCTACTCAGGGGGCCTAGAGGAGATGGCTACACCTTC	CASSLLRGPRGDGYTF
-	-	TRBV12-3/TRBV12-4	TRBJ1-4	TGTGCCTCCCGGTGGTCGGGCACTAATGAAAAACTGTTTTTT	CASRWSGTNEKLFF
many	TRBD2	TRBV12-3/TRBV12-4	TRBJ2-7	TGTGCCAGCAGCTTGACTAGCGGGAGCATCGAGCAGTACTTC	CASSLTSGSIEQYF
many	-	TRBV27	TRBJ2-1	TGTGCCAGCAGTCCACGCACTAGCCTTGGAGGCAATGAGCAGTTCTTC	CASSPRTSLGGNEQFF
-	-	TRBV7-2	TRBJ2-3	TGTGCCAGCAGCTTCTGGCGCCTTAGCGGCCCGACGGCAGATACGCAGTATTTT	CASSFWRLSGPTADTQYF
-	TRBD1	TRBV3-1	TRBJ2-7	TGTGCCAGCAGCATAAGGGGGACAGGAGACTACGAGCAGTACTTC	CASSIRGTGDYEQYF
-	-	TRBV20-1	TRBJ2-7	TGCAGTGCCCGTCGTAAAGGAGGATTATCCTACGAGCAGTACTTC	CSARRKGGLSYEQYF
-	-	TRBV7-3	TRBJ2-3	TGTGCCAGCAGCACGAACACAGATACGCAGTATTTT	CASSTNTDTQYF
-	-	TRBV29-1	TRBJ1-5	TGCAGCGTGGCCGAAAATAGCAATCAGCCCCAGCATTTT	CSVAENSNQPQHF
many	-	TRBV20-1	TRBJ1-3	TGCAGTGCCCGTCGGAGGCGAGGGGCGGAAAACACCATATATTTT	CSARRRRGAENTIYF
few	-	TRBV4-2	TRBJ2-1	TGTGCCAGCAGCCAAGGTAGCGGATATACCTACAATGAGCAGTTCTTC	CASSQGSGYTYNEQFF
many	-	TRBV19	TRBJ1-4	TGTGCCAGTAGCCCCGCGGGAGCCGGATATGCAACTAATGAAAAACTGTTTTTT	CASSPAGAGYATNEKLFF
-	-	TRBV6-2/TRBV6-3	TRBJ1-2	TGTGCCAGCAGTGACTTCTATGGCTACACCTTC	CASSDFYGYTF
many	-	TRBV12-3/TRBV12-4	TRBJ2-1	TGTGCCAGCAGTTCTCGTCTTGGTGAGCAGTTCTTC	CASSSRLGEQFF
few	TRBD1	TRBV6-6	TRBJ1-2	TGTGCCAGCAGTAAGACAGGGGGCGCGGACTATGGCTACACCTTC	CASSKTGGADYGYTF
few	-	TRBV5-1	TRBJ2-3	TGCGCCAGCAGCTTGGATGGAGGGGGGGATGCAACAGATACGCAGTATTTT	CASSLDGGGDATDTQYF
-	-	TRBV9	TRBJ1-2	TGTGCCAGCAGCTTTGACACCTATGGCTACACCTTC	CASSFDTYGYTF
many	-	TRBV11-1	TRBJ2-5	TGTGCCAGCAGGGGGACGACGGAGACCCAGTACTTC	CASRGTTETQYF
few	-	TRBV29-1	TRBJ2-7	TGCAGCGTTGAGCTCGGGATGTACGAGCAGTACTTC	CSVELGMYEQYF